The 18 T cell receptor beta chains below all came from one sample that was sequenced in a study of OX40 agonist ivuxolimab in advanced cancers. Some clones are missing from TCRdb's copy, which holds only in-frame ones; the method was immunoSEQ multiplex PCR. The sample has about 100,000 clones, 75% to 95% seen once. The sample consisted of CD4+ or CD8+ T cells sorted from blood, taken in a trial of the OX40 agonist ivuxolimab. The receptors were gathered from an adult with an advanced solid tumor such as melanoma, head and neck, liver or kidney cancer.

This chain uses TRBV4-3 with TRBJ2-1, with TRBD1 as a possible D gene (6 bases). The germline V gene has CDR1 LGHNA and CDR2 YSLEER. This CDR3 is built from 12 residues. The V end lost 1 base, the J end lost 14 bases, and 12 bases lay between the germline ends. As DNA, the CDR3 is TGCGCCAGCAGCCAAGTTGGGGGCAGAAAGTTCTTC. Translation: CASSQVGGRKFF.

Points on this clone: At one end, the junction sequence differs from germline, possibly due to a read error. The chain is built from TRBV7-2 and TRBJ1-2, with D uncertain. In germline, CDR1 is SGHTA, CDR2 FQGNSA. CDR3 size: 12 residues. This CDR3 reads CASSSTGRSLAF. CDR3 bases: TGTGCCAGCAGCTCCACCGGACGGAGTCTAGCCTTC.

J is TRBJ1-5 and V is TRBV4-3; D is unresolved. This CDR3 is built from 13 residues. V lost 0 bases, J lost 7 bases, and 7 bases lay in between. Looked up from germline, CDR1 is LGHNA and CDR2 is YSLEER. The CDR3 loop reads CASSQDRAQPQHF. The CDR3, as DNA: TGCGCCAGCAGCCAAGATCGAGCCCAGCCCCAGCATTTT.

J is TRBJ2-5 and V is TRBV2; D is unclear. The CDR3 covers 14 residues. CDR1 is SNHLY, CDR2 FYNNEI, per germline. The germline V and J ends were trimmed by 4 bases and 5 bases, with 14 bases remaining between them. The CDR3, as DNA: TGTGCCAGCAGTGTGCCCGGGTACGGGGAGACCCAGTACTTC. Its protein product is CASSVPGYGETQYF. The whole variable domain, filled in from reference TRBV2 and TRBJ2-5, reads EPEVTQTPSHQVTQMGQEVILRCVPISNHLYFYWYRQILGQKVEFLVSFYNNEISEKSEIFDDQFSVERPDGSNFTLKIRSTKLEDSAMYFCASSVPGYGETQYFGPGTRLLVL.

The rearrangement joins TRBV30 to TRBJ2-5, with D unclear. Trimming cost V 3 bases and J 5 bases, with 16 bases left between them. Germline V gene data show CDR1 as GTSNPN and CDR2 as SVGIG (reference sequence). CDR3 length: 14 residues. The CDR3 protein is CAWSLPIMRETQYF. The CDR3 nucleotides read TGTGCCTGGAGCTTACCCATAATGAGGGAGACCCAGTACTTC.

This sequence joins TRBV19 and TRBJ2-2; D not certain. V was shortened by 9 bases and J by 0 bases, with 17 bases between the two germline ends. The CDR3 has 16 amino acids. The germline V gene encodes CDR1 LNHDA and CDR2 SQIVND (reference sequence). The CDR3 spells CASQGTQVTNTGELFF. The CDR3 DNA reads TGTGCCAGCCAAGGAACGCAGGTCACGAACACCGGGGAGCTGTTTTTT.

This chain uses TRBV27 with TRBJ2-3; 11 bases align to TRBD2. Unmatched junction bases numbered 11, after V lost 8 bases and J lost 4 bases. Germline CDR1 reads MNHEY; CDR2 reads SMNVEV (reference sequence). The CDR3 has 16 residues. The CDR3 nucleotides are TGTGCCAGCGCCCTTAGCGGGAGGGCCGGCGCAGATACGCAGTATTTT. Residues: CASALSGRAGADTQYF.

This clone came up once. This chain connects TRBV5-4 to TRBJ1-4; D unresolved. Between the trimmed V and J ends, which lost 0 bases and 7 bases, there was a span of 19 bases. CDR1 and CDR2 from the germline V gene are SGHNT and YYREEE (reference sequence). The length of the CDR3 is 17 residues. The CDR3 loop is CASSLEVSGPGLEKLFF. Written as DNA, the CDR3 is TGTGCCAGCAGCTTGGAGGTCAGCGGTCCAGGCCTTGAAAAACTGTTTTTT.

The chain is built from TRBV11-3 and TRBJ2-7; D might be TRBD1 (5 bases). Germline CDR1 reads SGHNT; CDR2 reads YENEEA. The length of the CDR3 is 16 residues. V was cut by 1 base and J by 4 bases, with 17 bases left in between. The CDR3 loop is CASSLGLRVIRYEQYF. CDR3 DNA sequence: TGTGCCAGCAGCTTAGGTCTCAGGGTTATTAGGTACGAGCAGTACTTC. Looking up the rest from reference TRBV11-3 and TRBJ2-7 gives the full variable domain: EAGVVQSPRYKIIEKKQPVAFWCNPISGHNTLYWYLQNLGQGPELLIRYENEEAVDDSQLPKDRFSAERLKGVDSTLKIQPAELGDSAVYLCASSLGLRVIRYEQYFGPGTRLTVT.

This clone has more than one count but fewer than ten. The V call is TRBV6-5, the J call TRBJ1-2; D is undetermined. V lost 6 bases and J lost 0, with 14 bases in between. Germline CDR1 MNHEY, CDR2 SVGAGI. This CDR3 has 15 residues. The CDR3 DNA reads as TGTGCCAGCAGCCCTCACACACCCCCTAACTATGGCTACACCTTC. Translated: CASSPHTPPNYGYTF.

The chain employs TRBV18 and TRBJ1-1; D gene unclear. The CDR3 is 16 amino acids. V was trimmed by 3 bases and J by 0 bases, leaving 14 bases between them. CDR1 is KGHSH, CDR2 LQKENI, per germline. The CDR3 is CASSPPGRLMNTEAFF. The CDR3 DNA reads TGTGCCAGCTCACCCCCGGGCAGGCTTATGAACACTGAAGCTTTCTTT.

This chain links TRBV7-2 with TRBJ2-1; D possibly matches TRBD1 or TRBD2 (5 bases each). CDR3 length: 14 amino acids. The V end was cut by 7 bases, the J end by 11 bases, with 21 bases between. Germline assignment: CDR1 SGHTA and CDR2 FQGNSA. The CDR3 nucleotides read TGTGCCAGCACCCTCAGGGACGGCCCCGGTAAGCAGTTCTTC. Translated: CASTLRDGPGKQFF.

This chain uses TRBV27 with TRBJ1-4; 8 nucleotides match TRBD1. The CDR3 length is 15 residues. Germline V lookup: CDR1 MNHEY, CDR2 SMNVEV (reference sequence). J lost 7 bases, V lost 5 bases, and 9 bases had no gene match. In nucleotides, the CDR3 is TGTGCCAGCAGTCGGTCCAGGGGGCGCGGTGAAAAACTGTTTTTT. This codes for CASSRSRGRGEKLFF.

The chain combines TRBV6-5 with TRBJ2-7; D is perhaps TRBD2 (6 bases). Germline CDR1 reads MNHEY; CDR2 reads SVGAGI. The ends were cut back, 8 bases at V and 6 bases at J, with 23 bases in the middle. The CDR3 is made up of 15 amino acids. CDR3 in amino acids: CASSLEGGAGGEQYF. The CDR3 region has the DNA TGTGCCAGCTCCTTAGAGGGAGGCGCCGGGGGCGAGCAGTACTTC.

The chain is built from TRBV2 and TRBJ2-3, with a possible D match to TRBD1 (6 bases). Between the trimmed V and J ends, which lost 4 bases and 6 bases, there was a span of 20 bases. This CDR3 spans 16 amino acids. Germline V gene data show CDR1 as SNHLY and CDR2 as FYNNEI. CDR3 sequence reads: CASSVFGAGVPDTQYF. CDR3 in DNA: TGTGCCAGCAGTGTATTTGGGGCAGGGGTACCGGATACGCAGTATTTT.

The J gene is TRBJ2-1, the V gene TRBV4-3; D is ambiguous. Germline V gene sequence: CDR1 LGHNA, CDR2 YSLEER. This CDR3 has 13 residues. Trimming took off 4 bases at V and 4 bases at J, with 8 bases between the two ends. The CDR3: CASSLIRYNEQFF. Here the CDR3 DNA reads TGCGCCAGCAGCCTCATAAGGTACAATGAGCAGTTCTTC.

J is TRBJ2-7 and V is TRBV7-2; 7 bases align to TRBD1. V gave up 6 bases and J gave up 3 bases; unmatched junction bases: 8. This CDR3 is built from 14 residues. Germline CDR1 is SGHTA and CDR2 is FQGNSA. Here the CDR3 reads CASSWGQPNYEQYF. The CDR3 coding sequence is TGTGCCAGCAGTTGGGGACAGCCGAACTACGAGCAGTACTTC.

This clone was seen just once. The gene calls are TRBV4-2 and TRBJ1-2; 8 bases map to TRBD1. The germline V gene has CDR1 LGHNA and CDR2 YNFKEQ. V lost 0 bases, J lost 8 bases, and 8 bases stayed unmatched. This CDR3 has 15 residues. The CDR3 loop is CASSQDSTGDGGYTF. The CDR3 bases are TGTGCCAGCAGCCAAGATTCGACAGGGGATGGCGGCTACACCTTC.